This entry lists 19 T cell receptor beta chains sequenced from one sample in a study of cytomegalovirus exposure and HLA in healthy donors. PCR involved 60 Vbeta and 13 Jbeta primers. Sequencing used immunoSEQ multiplex PCR; TCRdb keeps in-frame clones, though not all of them. Of approximately 160,000 clones in the sample, just under 80% were seen once. The sample was PBMCs. The receptors here all came from a woman in her fifties or sixties in good health and CMV-seropositive.

This chain uses TRBV2 with TRBJ1-1; D is possibly TRBD1 (6 bases). Looked up from germline, CDR1 is SNHLY and CDR2 is FYNNEI. Trimming left V 8 bases short and J 0 bases short, with 16 bases between. This CDR3 comprises 15 residues. CDR3 amino acids: CASRRQVQVNTEAFF. The CDR3 region has the DNA TGTGCCAGCCGTAGACAGGTCCAAGTGAACACTGAAGCTTTCTTT.

The chain links TRBV30 to TRBJ2-2; 8 bases fit TRBD2. CDR3 size: 16 residues. Germline assignment: CDR1 GTSNPN and CDR2 SVGIG (reference sequence). V lost 0 bases to trimming and J lost 0 bases; unmatched junction nucleotides: 3. CDR3 loop: CAWSVISGTNTGELFF. DNA for the CDR3: TGTGCCTGGAGTGTGATTAGCGGGACGAACACCGGGGAGCTGTTTTTT.

V gene TRBV7-2 combines with J gene TRBJ2-3; 8 positions match TRBD1. The CDR3 contains 15 residues. Unmatched junction bases numbered 3, after V lost 2 bases and J lost 2 bases. Germline lookup yields CDR1 SGHTA and CDR2 FQGNSA. The CDR3 nucleotides are TGTGCCAGCAGCTTATGGGGACAGGACACAGATACGCAGTATTTT. It specifies CASSLWGQDTDTQYF.

Only a few counts were recorded for this clone. This chain links TRBV11-2 with TRBJ2-7; 7 nucleotides match TRBD2. The J segment lost 4 bases and the V segment lost 0 bases, leaving 6 bases of the junction unmatched. The length of the CDR3 is 15 residues. The V gene's germline CDR1 is SGHAT and CDR2 FQNNGV. DNA of the CDR3: TGTGCCAGCAGCTTAGAGAGGGAGGGGAGATACGAGCAGTACTTC. Translating it yields CASSLEREGRYEQYF.

As regards this clone: The germline gene is not matched at one end of the junction; a read error may be the cause. The V gene is TRBV7-7, the J gene TRBJ2-2; the match to TRBD1 covers 10 bases. This CDR3 comprises 15 residues. Germline CDR1 SSHAT, CDR2 FNYEAQ (reference sequence). CDR3 DNA: TGTGCTAGCAGCCTAGGACAGGGGGATGGCGGGGAGCTGTTTTTT. Protein: CASSLGQGDGGELFF.

The V call is TRBV5-6, the J call TRBJ2-7, with TRBD1 as a possible D gene (6 bases). The CDR3 runs to 14 residues. Per the germline V gene, CDR1 is SGHDT and CDR2 is YYEEEE. V lost 6 bases and J lost 5, with 18 bases in between. In nucleotides, the CDR3 is TGTGCCAGCATCCCCGAGGGTGGGGGCAACGAGCAGTACTTC. Its translation is CASIPEGGGNEQYF.

V and J are TRBV11-3 and TRBJ1-1; 9 positions agree with TRBD1. CDR3 length: 14 residues. The V segment lost 5 bases and the J segment 3 bases; nucleotides outside the gene matches: 4. The germline CDR1 and CDR2 sequences are SGHNT and YENEEA. CDR3 sequence reads: CASSLQGADTEAFF. CDR3 in DNA: TGTGCCAGCAGCCTACAGGGGGCGGACACTGAAGCTTTCTTT.

This clone has a handful of counts. This rearrangement joins TRBV5-8 to TRBJ1-6, with TRBD1 identical over 9 bases. The germline V gene has CDR1 SGHTS and CDR2 YDEGEE. V shed 0 bases and J 7 bases; nucleotides not matched to a gene: 5. This CDR3 has 16 residues. The CDR3 loop is CASSLALGTGNSPLHF. The CDR3 DNA sequence: TGTGCCAGCAGCTTGGCCCTAGGGACAGGGAATTCACCCCTCCACTTT.

This chain links TRBV9 with TRBJ2-2; 11 bases fit TRBD2. The J segment lost 0 bases and the V segment lost 3 bases, leaving 4 bases of the junction unmatched. This CDR3 spans 17 amino acids. Germline V CDR1 and CDR2: SGDLS, YYNGEE. DNA for the CDR3: TGTGCCAGCAGCGCCGGGACTAGCGGCGCGAACACCGGGGAGCTGTTTTTT. Translated: CASSAGTSGANTGELFF.

The V and J genes are TRBV6-5 and TRBJ1-1, with D uncertain. Trimming took 5 bases from V and 5 from J, leaving 9 bases between them. Germline V gene data show CDR1 as MNHEY and CDR2 as SVGAGI. CDR3 length: 12 residues. The CDR3, as DNA: TGTGCCAGCAGTGAAAGAGAGACTGAAGCTTTCTTT. Encoded protein: CASSERETEAFF.

The J gene is TRBJ1-4, the V gene TRBV7-6, with TRBD1 matching 8 bases. The germline V gene encodes CDR1 SGHVS and CDR2 FNYEAQ. The CDR3 totals 15 residues. J was trimmed by 2 bases and V by 4 bases; bases with no gene match: 3. CDR3: CASSSGQGTNEKLFF. For the CDR3, the DNA is TGTGCCAGCAGCTCAGGACAGGGCACTAATGAAAAACTGTTTTTT.

The genes are TRBV6-1 and TRBJ1-2, with D maybe TRBD1 (5 bases). The CDR3 loop spans 15 amino acids. V lost 6 bases and J 7 bases, leaving 21 bases between the germline ends. Germline V gene data show CDR1 as MNHNS and CDR2 as SASEGT. CDR3 nucleotides: TGTGCCAGCAGACTGAGGACCGCAGGGTCAGGTGGCTACACCTTC. This encodes CASRLRTAGSGGYTF.

The V and J genes are TRBV5-8 and TRBJ2-3; D is possibly TRBD2 (7 bases). The CDR3 loop spans 16 amino acids. Trimming stripped 6 bases from V and 3 bases from J, with 20 bases between. Germline V gene lookup returns CDR1 SGHTS and CDR2 YDEGEE. The CDR3: CASNSVFGGATDTQYF. DNA of the CDR3: TGTGCCAGCAATAGCGTCTTTGGGGGGGCAACAGATACGCAGTATTTT.

The chain is built from TRBV2 and TRBJ1-4, with D unclear. CDR3 length: 13 amino acids. Germline CDR1 is SNHLY and CDR2 is FYNNEI. V gave up 5 bases and J gave up 13 bases, with 17 bases separating them. CDR3 residues: CASSLSRLEGLFF. The DNA of the CDR3 is TGTGCCAGCAGTCTTTCCAGGCTGGAGGGACTGTTTTTT.

The gene calls are TRBV6-6 and TRBJ2-1, with a weak D call TRBD2 (5 bases). Per germline, CDR1 MNHNY and CDR2 SVGAGI (reference sequence). The CDR3 has 15 residues. V was pared by 2 bases and J by 9 bases, with 17 bases between. The CDR3 sequence is CASSYIGRGTGEQFF. The DNA for the CDR3 is TGTGCCAGCAGTTACATCGGTCGGGGTACGGGTGAGCAGTTCTTC.

The J gene is TRBJ2-2, the V gene TRBV19, with unresolved D. The V end was cut by 3 bases, the J end by 7 bases, with 9 bases between. The CDR3 runs to 13 residues. CDR1 and CDR2 from the germline V gene are LNHDA and SQIVND (reference sequence). The CDR3 loop reads CASSIGPNGELFF. CDR3 DNA sequence: TGTGCCAGTAGTATTGGGCCCAACGGGGAGCTGTTTTTT.

This chain uses TRBV2 with TRBJ1-1; D possibly corresponds to TRBD1 (6 bases). Germline loops: CDR1 SNHLY, CDR2 FYNNEI. The CDR3 has 12 amino acids. V was cut by 4 bases and J by 5 bases, with 8 bases left in between. Here the CDR3 DNA reads TGTGCCAGCAGTGCTCAGGGGACTGAAGCTTTCTTT. Amino acids: CASSAQGTEAFF.

This clone was detected only once. This chain links TRBV18 with TRBJ2-5; maybe TRBD1 (6 bases). Germline V gene lookup returns CDR1 KGHSH and CDR2 LQKENI. CDR3 length: 14 residues. V was clipped by 7 bases and J by 2 bases, with 14 bases between them. The CDR3 coding sequence is TGTGCCAGCTTACCTTCAGGGGTACAAGAGACCCAGTACTTC. This gives the protein CASLPSGVQETQYF.

The chain is built from TRBV11-2 and TRBJ2-7, with D unresolved. Germline V CDR1 and CDR2: SGHAT, FQNNGV. The CDR3 loop spans 12 amino acids. V gave up 5 bases and J gave up 3 bases, with 8 bases separating them. The CDR3 DNA follows: TGTGCCAGCAGCACTCCCCTCTACGAGCAGTACTTC. Its protein product is CASSTPLYEQYF.